This TCR beta chain was identified in a study of T cells after yellow fever vaccination (dated by TCRdb to between 2018 and 2021). Broadly, across the study: The SMART-Seq v4 Ultra Low Input RNA kit was used to prepare libraries from fractions with low cell numbers. Bulk TCR alpha and beta repertoires were sequenced longitudinally to track T-cell clones before and after primary and booster YFV17D yellow fever vaccination. The cohort comprised two healthy male donors, one aged 18 to 29 and one aged 30 to 40 years. Blood was collected at multiple timepoints before and after primary and secondary immunization, and bulk PBMC replicates and cell subsets were isolated.

Only a few counts were recorded for this clonotype. Its specific antigen is unknown. Base qualities are missing; no much larger clone stands one base away. The full study reports these points: Computational filtering was needed because FACS-sorted repertoires could contain abundant contaminating clonotypes from the bulk population. A small share of clonotypes was detected in both CD4 and CD8 compartments, with the overlap likely arising from convergent recombination. The secondary T-cell response was weaker than the primary response but faster, peaking on day 5 instead of day 15. Most clones expanded after primary vaccination were re-detected after the booster (approximately 96% of CD4 and approximately 89% of CD8), suggesting broad memory maintenance. Because the study included only a couple of donors, the extent to which the findings can be generalized is limited.

The sample's treatment or condition, from its label and the paper: live attenuated yellow fever vaccine strain. At every blood-draw timepoint, two biological replicates of bulk PBMCs were collected. PBMCs were isolated from peripheral blood using a standard Ficoll-Paque protocol. TriZol was used to extract RNA from bulk PBMCs, from CD4 and CD8 fractions, and from dextramer-positive and dextramer-negative fractions. TCR cDNA was made using 5'RACE template switching, a step that added a universal primer site and unique molecular identifiers. Priming of cDNA synthesis was performed from both the TCR alpha and TCR beta constant segments. Library amplification involved two PCR steps, and the second step added sample barcodes and sequencing adapters. Libraries were sequenced on Illumina HiSeq 2500 (2x100 bp) or NovaSeq (2x150 bp). The original methods were these. MIGEC handled demultiplexing of reads and collapsing into UMI consensus sequences, while MiXCR performed V(D)J alignment. Clonotypes responding to the vaccine were identified with edgeR on replicate PBMC samples, with the criteria of FDR below 0.01 and a log2 fold change above 5 up to day 15. Each bulk clonotype received a CD4 or CD8 identity based on whether the sequenced CD4 or CD8 repertoire contained that clonotype at higher abundance. The raw public reads went through TCRdb reprocessing: fastp at Q25, MiXCR clone calling, in-frame beta chains kept. Rows with a matching CDR3 protein are joined into one entry that keeps the most common DNA and genes. TCRdb's processing, not the study's, gives the V and J calls here. A total of 400,000 or so distinct CDR3 sequences appear in this sample, 6.2% of them only once. The ten top clones hold roughly 15% of the sample.

The CDR3 spans 12 residues, from the cysteine through the phenylalanine. Just the 36-base CDR3 DNA is kept, in frame starting at base 1. The V end loses 7 bases and the J end loses 3 bases, and a stretch of 10 bases separates them. Per the germline V gene, SGHRS is the CDR1 and YFSETQ is the CDR2. The sequence links TRBV5-1 to TRBJ1-1, with no confidently assigned D gene. The origin of this receptor is a man aged 25-45 years who received the YFV17D yellow fever vaccine. The material sequenced was PBMCs, taken 5 days after the yellow fever booster vaccination. This receptor has the CDR3 CASFGDYTEAFF. At the DNA level, the sequence is TGCGCCAGCTTCGGGGATTACACTGAAGCTTTCTTT.